The source of this TCR beta chain is a study of T cells after yellow fever vaccination. Only a few counts were recorded for this clonotype. In TCRdb, the 5' RACE reads were re-called with MiXCR into one record per CDR3 protein. The table has some 150,000 distinct CDR3 sequences, 9.5% to 11% seen once; the top ten hold around 34%. This clonotype was obtained from a man aged 18-30 years who received the YFV17D yellow fever vaccine. Sequenced material: CD8+ T cells sorted from PBMCs, taken 15 days after the yellow fever booster vaccination.

The CDR3 region has the DNA TGTGCCAGCAGTTACCGGTGGCTAGCGGGGCTTGATGGAGATACGCAGTATTTT. Its translation is CASSYRWLAGLDGDTQYF. This rearrangement joins TRBV6-2 or TRBV6-3 to TRBJ2-3, with TRBD2 identical over 9 bases. Germline assignment: CDR1 MNHEY and CDR2 SVGEGT. The CDR3 runs to 18 residues. V shed 2 bases, J shed 5 bases, and the junction held 14 bases outside the gene matches.